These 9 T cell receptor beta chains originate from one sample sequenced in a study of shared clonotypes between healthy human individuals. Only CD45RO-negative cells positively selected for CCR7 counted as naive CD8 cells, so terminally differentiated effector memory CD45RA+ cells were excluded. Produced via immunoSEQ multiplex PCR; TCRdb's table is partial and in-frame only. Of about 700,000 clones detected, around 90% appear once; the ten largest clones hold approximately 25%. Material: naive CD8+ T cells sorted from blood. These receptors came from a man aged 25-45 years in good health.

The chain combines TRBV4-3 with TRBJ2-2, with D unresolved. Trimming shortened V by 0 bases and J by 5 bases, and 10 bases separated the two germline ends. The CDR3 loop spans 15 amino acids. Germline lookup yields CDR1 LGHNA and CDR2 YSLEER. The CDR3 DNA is TGCGCCAGCAGCCAAGATCTTATCTATACCGGGGAGCTGTTTTTT. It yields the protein CASSQDLIYTGELFF.

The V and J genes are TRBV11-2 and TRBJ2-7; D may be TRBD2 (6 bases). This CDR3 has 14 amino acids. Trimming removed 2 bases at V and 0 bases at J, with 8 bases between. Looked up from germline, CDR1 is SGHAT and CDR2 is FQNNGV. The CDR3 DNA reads TGTGCCAGCAGCTTAATAGCGGTCTCCTACGAGCAGTACTTC. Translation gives CASSLIAVSYEQYF.

In nucleotides, the CDR3 is TGTGCCAGCAGCTTAGTGCGGGATATTGTGTCGGAAGCTTTCTTT. It yields the protein CASSLVRDIVSEAFF. V and J are TRBV7-9 and TRBJ1-1; D is ambiguous. The V gene lost 1 base and the J gene lost 8 bases, with 17 bases spanning the gap. CDR3 length equals 15 residues. Germline V CDR1 and CDR2: SEHNR, FQNEAQ (reference sequence). The whole variable domain, remainder taken from reference TRBV7-9 and TRBJ1-1, is DTGVSQNPRHKITKRGQNVTFRCDPISEHNRLYWYRQTLGQGPEFLTYFQNEAQLEKSRLLSDRFSAERPKGSFSTLEIQRTEQGDSAMYLCASSLVRDIVSEAFFGQGTRLTVV.

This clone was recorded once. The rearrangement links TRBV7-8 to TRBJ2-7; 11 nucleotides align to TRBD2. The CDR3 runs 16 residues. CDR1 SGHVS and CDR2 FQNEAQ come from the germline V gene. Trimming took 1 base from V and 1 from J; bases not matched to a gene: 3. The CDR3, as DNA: TGTGCCAGCAGCTTAGTACTAGCGGGAGCTTCCTACGAGCAGTACTTC. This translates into CASSLVLAGASYEQYF.

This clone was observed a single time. CDR3 protein: CASSLVAGGWTEAFF. The CDR3 DNA follows: TGTGCCAGCAGCTTAGTGGCAGGGGGATGGACTGAAGCTTTCTTT. The chain joins TRBV7-9 to TRBJ1-1; 7 bases agree with TRBD1. Trimming took 1 base from V and 5 from J; bases not matched to a gene: 7. Germline assignment: CDR1 SEHNR and CDR2 FQNEAQ (reference sequence). The CDR3 sequence is 15 residues long. Based on the CDR3 plus reference TRBV7-9 and TRBJ1-1, the full variable domain is DTGVSQNPRHKITKRGQNVTFRCDPISEHNRLYWYRQTLGQGPEFLTYFQNEAQLEKSRLLSDRFSAERPKGSFSTLEIQRTEQGDSAMYLCASSLVAGGWTEAFFGQGTRLTVV.

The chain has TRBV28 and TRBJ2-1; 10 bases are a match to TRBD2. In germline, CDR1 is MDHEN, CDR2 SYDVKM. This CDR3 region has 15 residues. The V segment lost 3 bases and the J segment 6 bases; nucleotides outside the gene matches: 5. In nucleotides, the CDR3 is TGTGCCAGCAGTTTTCTAGCGGGAGATCTCAATGAGCAGTTCTTC. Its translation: CASSFLAGDLNEQFF.

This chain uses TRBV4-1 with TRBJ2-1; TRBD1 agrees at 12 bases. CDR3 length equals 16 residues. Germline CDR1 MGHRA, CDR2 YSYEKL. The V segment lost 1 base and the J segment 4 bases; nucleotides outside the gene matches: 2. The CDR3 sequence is CASSQGDRGRYNEQFF. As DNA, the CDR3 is TGCGCCAGCAGCCAAGGGGACAGGGGGCGATACAATGAGCAGTTCTTC.

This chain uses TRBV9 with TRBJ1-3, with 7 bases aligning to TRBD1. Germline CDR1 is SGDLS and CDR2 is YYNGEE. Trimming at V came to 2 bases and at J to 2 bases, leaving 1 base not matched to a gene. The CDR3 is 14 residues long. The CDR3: CASSVTGTGNTIYF. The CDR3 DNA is TGTGCCAGCAGCGTGACAGGGACTGGAAACACCATATATTTT.

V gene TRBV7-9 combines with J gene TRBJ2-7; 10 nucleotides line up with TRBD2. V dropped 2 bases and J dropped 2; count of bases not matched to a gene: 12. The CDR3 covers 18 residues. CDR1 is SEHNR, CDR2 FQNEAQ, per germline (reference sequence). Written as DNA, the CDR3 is TGTGCCAGCAGCTTACCCCCCGGGGGAGCGGGAGGGCCCTACGAGCAGTACTTC. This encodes CASSLPPGGAGGPYEQYF. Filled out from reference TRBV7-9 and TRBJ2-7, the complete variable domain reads DTGVSQNPRHKITKRGQNVTFRCDPISEHNRLYWYRQTLGQGPEFLTYFQNEAQLEKSRLLSDRFSAERPKGSFSTLEIQRTEQGDSAMYLCASSLPPGGAGGPYEQYFGPGTRLTVT.